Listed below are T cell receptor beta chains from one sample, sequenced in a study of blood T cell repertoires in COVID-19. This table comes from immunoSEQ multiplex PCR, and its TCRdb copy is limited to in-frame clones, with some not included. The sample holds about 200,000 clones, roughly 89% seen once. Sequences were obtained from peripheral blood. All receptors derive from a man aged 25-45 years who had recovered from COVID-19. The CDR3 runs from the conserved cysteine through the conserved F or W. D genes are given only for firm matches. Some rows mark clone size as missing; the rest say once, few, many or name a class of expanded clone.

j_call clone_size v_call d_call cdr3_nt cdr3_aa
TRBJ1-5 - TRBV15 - TGTGCCACCAGCAGGTTATTATTTCAGCCCCAGCATTTT CATSRLLFQPQHF
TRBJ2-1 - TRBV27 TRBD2 TGTGCCAGCAGTTTATGGGAGGGTTTCTACAATGAGCAGTTCTTC CASSLWEGFYNEQFF
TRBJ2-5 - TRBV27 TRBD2 TGTGCCAGCAGTTTAGCGGGGGGGCCGAGGGAGACCCAGTACTTC CASSLAGGPRETQYF
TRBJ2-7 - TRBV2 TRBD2 TGTGCCAGCAGTTTGACTAGCGGTACCTACGAGCAGTACTTC CASSLTSGTYEQYF
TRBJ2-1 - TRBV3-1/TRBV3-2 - TGTGCCAGCATGGAGGGTCGGTACAATGAGCAGTTCTTC CASMEGRYNEQFF
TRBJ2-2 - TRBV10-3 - TGTGCCATCAGTGAGGGGGGCAGGTGGGCCGGGGAGCTGTTTTTT CAISEGGRWAGELFF
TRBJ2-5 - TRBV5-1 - TGCGCCAGCAGACATCTTGGTCTGGGTATCGGGGAGACCCAGTACTTC CASRHLGLGIGETQYF
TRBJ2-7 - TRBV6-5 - TGTGCCAGCAGTTACTACACAGGAGACTACGAGCAGTACTTC CASSYYTGDYEQYF
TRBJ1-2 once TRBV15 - TGTGCCACCAGCAGAGACGGGAGCTTCTATGGCTACACCTTC CATSRDGSFYGYTF
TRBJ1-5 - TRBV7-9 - TGTGCCAGCAGCTCCCCACAGCAGGGTCAGCCCCAGCATTTT CASSSPQQGQPQHF
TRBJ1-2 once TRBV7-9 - TGTGCCAGCAGCTTAGCGCCCCGGGGGAGGGATGGCTACACCTTC CASSLAPRGRDGYTF
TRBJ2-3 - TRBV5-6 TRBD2 TGTGCCAGCAGCTTGGTGGCGGGGGGGCCGAATACGCAGTATTTT CASSLVAGGPNTQYF
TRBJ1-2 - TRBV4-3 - TGCGCCAGCAGTCTTTCATCCGAGGACGGTGAGGGCTATGGCTACACCTTC CASSLSSEDGEGYGYTF
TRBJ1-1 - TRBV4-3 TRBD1 TGCGCCAGCAGCCAAGTCTGGGACAGTGAAGCTTTCTTT CASSQVWDSEAFF
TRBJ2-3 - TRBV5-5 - TGTGCCAGCAGCTTGGAGGCGGGTGTTAGCACAGATACGCAGTATTTT CASSLEAGVSTDTQYF
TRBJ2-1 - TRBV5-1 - TGCGCCAGCAGCTTGATCGGGGGCTACAATGAGCAGTTCTTC CASSLIGGYNEQFF
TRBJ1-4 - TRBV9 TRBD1 TGTGCCAGCAGCAGGGGTAGGGCAGGGGGCTATGAAAAACTGTTTTTT CASSRGRAGGYEKLFF
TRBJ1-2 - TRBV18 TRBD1 TGTGCCAGCTCATTGGGACAGGTGGATGGCTACACCTTC CASSLGQVDGYTF
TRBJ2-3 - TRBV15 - TGTGCCACCAGCAGAGACGGGGGAGAGGGCACAGATACGCAGTATTTT CATSRDGGEGTDTQYF
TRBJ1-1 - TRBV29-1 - TGCAGCGTTGGGCAGTCTGTCAGGACTGAAGCTTTCTTT CSVGQSVRTEAFF
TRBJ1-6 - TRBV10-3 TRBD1 TGTGCCATCAGGGAGGGGGCCACTTTCAATTATAATTCACCCCTCCACTTT CAIREGATFNYNSPLHF
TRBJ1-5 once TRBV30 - TGTGCCTGGAGTACCAGTCAGGGAAATCAGCCCCAGCATTTT CAWSTSQGNQPQHF
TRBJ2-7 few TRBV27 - TGTGCCAGCAGTTATGCAGGGGAGTCCTACGAGCAGTACTTC CASSYAGESYEQYF
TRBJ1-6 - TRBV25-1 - TGTGCCAGCAGATGGGAATCGGGGGGTTCACCCCTCCACTTT CASRWESGGSPLHF
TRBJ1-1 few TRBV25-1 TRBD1 TGTGCCAGCAGTGAGTGGCGGGTCCTTACAGGGGGATGGACTGAAGCTTTCTTT CASSEWRVLTGGWTEAFF
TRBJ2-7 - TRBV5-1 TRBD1 TGCGCCAGCAGCCCGCCGGGACAGTGGAGCTCCTACGAGCAGTACTTC CASSPPGQWSSYEQYF
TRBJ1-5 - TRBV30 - TGTGCCTGGAGTGTACGAGCCACGGTCTGGCCCCAGCATTTT CAWSVRATVWPQHF
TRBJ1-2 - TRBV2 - TGTGCCAGCAGTGACGGCAGGAACTATGGCTACACCTTC CASSDGRNYGYTF
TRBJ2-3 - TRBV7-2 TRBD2 TGTGCCAGCAGCCAAGCGGGGGAGGGCTGGGATACGCAGTATTTT CASSQAGEGWDTQYF
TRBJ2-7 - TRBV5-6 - TGTGCCAGCAGCCCAGACGGGAGCTCCTACGAGCAGTACTTC CASSPDGSSYEQYF
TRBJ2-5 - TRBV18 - TGTGCCAGCTCACCAGAAAACAGGCAAGAGACCCAGTACTTC CASSPENRQETQYF
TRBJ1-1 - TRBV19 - TGTGCCAGTAGTACCAAACACAGGAACACTGAAGCTTTCTTT CASSTKHRNTEAFF
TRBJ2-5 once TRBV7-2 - TGTGCCAGCAGCTCGCGGGACTCAGGGCGAGAGACCCAGTACTTC CASSSRDSGRETQYF
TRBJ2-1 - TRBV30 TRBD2 TGTGCCTCCATTAGGGGGGCGGGGGGTGTAGGTGAGCAGTTCTTC CASIRGAGGVGEQFF
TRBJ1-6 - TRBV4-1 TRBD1 TGCGCCAGCAGCCAGGTTACGGGACAGGGAGGGAATTCACCCCTCCACTTT CASSQVTGQGGNSPLHF
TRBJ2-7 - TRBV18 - TGTGCCAGCTCCCACCAGGGAAGGGCGTCGGGTAGTAACGAGCAGTACTTC CASSHQGRASGSNEQYF
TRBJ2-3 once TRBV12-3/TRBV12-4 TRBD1 TGTGCCAGCAACAGGGGGTTCACAGATACGCAGTATTTT CASNRGFTDTQYF
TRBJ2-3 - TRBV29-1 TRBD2 TGCAGCCTGAAGAGGGTCGGGGGGATGGGAGATACGCAGTATTTT CSLKRVGGMGDTQYF
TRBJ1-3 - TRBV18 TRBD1 TGTGCCAGCTCACCATATCAACCGGACAGGGCTGGAAACACCATATATTTT CASSPYQPDRAGNTIYF
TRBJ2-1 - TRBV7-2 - TGTGCCAGCAGCCTGGGTCTGACAGCAGCCAATGAGCAGTTCTTC CASSLGLTAANEQFF
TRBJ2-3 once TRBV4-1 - TGCGCCAGCAGCCCGGACTTTCTCACAGATACGCAGTATTTT CASSPDFLTDTQYF
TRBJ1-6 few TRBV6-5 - TGTGCCAGCAGGACCGACAGTACCTATAATTCACCCCTCCACTTT CASRTDSTYNSPLHF
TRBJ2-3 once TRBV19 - TGTGCCAGTAGTATCAGGGATTCGCAGTATTTT CASSIRDSQYF
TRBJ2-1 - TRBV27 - TGTGCCAGCAGTTTTGCGAATGAGCAGTTCTTC CASSFANEQFF
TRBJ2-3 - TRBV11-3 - TGTGCCAGCAGCGGCGGGACCACAGATACGCAGTATTTT CASSGGTTDTQYF
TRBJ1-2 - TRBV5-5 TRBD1 TGTGCCAGCAGCCGGGGACAGGGTGGATATGGCTACACCTTC CASSRGQGGYGYTF
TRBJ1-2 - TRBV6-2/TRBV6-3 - TGTGCCAGCAGTTACCGAAACCTCGGGATCTATGGCTACACCTTC CASSYRNLGIYGYTF